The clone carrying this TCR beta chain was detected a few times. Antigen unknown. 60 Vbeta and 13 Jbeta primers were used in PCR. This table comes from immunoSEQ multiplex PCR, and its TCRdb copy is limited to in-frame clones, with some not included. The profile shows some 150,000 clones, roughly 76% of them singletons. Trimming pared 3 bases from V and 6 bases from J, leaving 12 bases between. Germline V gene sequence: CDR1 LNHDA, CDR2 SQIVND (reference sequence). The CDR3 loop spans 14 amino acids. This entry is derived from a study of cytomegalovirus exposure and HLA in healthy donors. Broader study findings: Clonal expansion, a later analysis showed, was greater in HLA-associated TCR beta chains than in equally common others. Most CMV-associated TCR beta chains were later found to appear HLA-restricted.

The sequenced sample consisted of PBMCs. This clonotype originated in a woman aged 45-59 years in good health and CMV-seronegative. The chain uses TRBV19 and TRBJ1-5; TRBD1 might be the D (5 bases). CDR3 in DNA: TGTGCCAGTAGTATTGGATGGGGCGGTCAGCCCCAGCATTTT. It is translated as CASSIGWGGQPQHF.